Listed below are T cell receptor beta chains from one sample, sequenced in a study of shared clonotypes between healthy human individuals. Only in-frame clones appear in the TCRdb table, and some are missing; sequencing was by immunoSEQ multiplex PCR. The repertoire has roughly 2.1 million clones, just over 90% of them found once; the top ten carry about 1.5%. Sequencing was carried out using naive CD8+ T cells from PBMCs. The source of these receptors is a man aged 18 to 35 in good health. Some clones in this sample may be carry-over from other donors' samples. CDR3s include the opening cysteine and the closing phenylalanine or tryptophan. A D gene is named only where the DNA matches it firmly. Only some rows state a clone size, as once, few, many or a class for expanded clones.

DNA: TGTGCCAGCAGCCAAGGCGTTCCGGGACAATATAGCACAGATACGCAGTATTTT
CDR3: CASSQGVPGQYSTDTQYF
J: TRBJ2-3
V: TRBV4-2
size: -
D: -

DNA: TGTGCCAGCAGTTTAGACAGAACCTACGAGCAGTACTTC
CDR3: CASSLDRTYEQYF
J: TRBJ2-7
V: TRBV27
size: -
D: -

DNA: TGTGCCAGTAGTCCGCTTAGCGGTCCCACCTACGAGCAGTACTTC
CDR3: CASSPLSGPTYEQYF
J: TRBJ2-7
V: TRBV19
size: once
D: -

DNA: TGTGCCAGTATGGGGACGGTGATAAGCAATCAGCCCCAGCATTTT
CDR3: CASMGTVISNQPQHF
J: TRBJ1-5
V: TRBV19
size: few
D: -

DNA: TGTGCCAGCAGTGTGGACAGCCACGAGCAGTACTTC
CDR3: CASSVDSHEQYF
J: TRBJ2-7
V: TRBV28
size: once
D: -

DNA: TGCGCCAGCAGCTTTAGGGCGGGAGTCGGCTACGAGCAGTACTTC
CDR3: CASSFRAGVGYEQYF
J: TRBJ2-7
V: TRBV5-1
size: -
D: TRBD2

DNA: TGCGCCAGCAGCTTGGGCCAGGGGGCTTATCAGCCCCAGCATTTT
CDR3: CASSLGQGAYQPQHF
J: TRBJ1-5
V: TRBV5-1
size: -
D: TRBD1

DNA: TGTGCCAGCAGTGAAGTGCTCCGCTCCTACGAGCAGTACTTC
CDR3: CASSEVLRSYEQYF
J: TRBJ2-7
V: TRBV6-1
size: -
D: -

DNA: TGTGCCAGCAGCGTAGCTCAGACCGTTCCGAACACCGGGGAGCTGTTTTTT
CDR3: CASSVAQTVPNTGELFF
J: TRBJ2-2
V: TRBV9
size: -
D: -

DNA: TGCGCCAGCAGCCAAGATGGGGCGGAGAGCTCCTACAATGAGCAGTTCTTC
CDR3: CASSQDGAESSYNEQFF
J: TRBJ2-1
V: TRBV4-3
size: once
D: -

DNA: TGCGCCAGCAGCCCCTCCTCGGGTAGATCTTTCGTTCCAAACATTCAGTACTTC
CDR3: CASSPSSGRSFVPNIQYF
J: TRBJ2-4
V: TRBV4-3
size: -
D: -

DNA: TGTGCCAGCAGCCCGACTAGCGCCTTCTCTTTGTACTTC
CDR3: CASSPTSAFSLYF
J: TRBJ2-5
V: TRBV14
size: -
D: TRBD2

DNA: TGCGCCAGCAGCCCTACCTTAGCGGGAGGGCCGTATGAGACCCAGTACTTC
CDR3: CASSPTLAGGPYETQYF
J: TRBJ2-5
V: TRBV5-1
size: once
D: TRBD2

DNA: TGTGCCAGCAGCCCGTACCAGAACACCGGGGAGCTGTTTTTT
CDR3: CASSPYQNTGELFF
J: TRBJ2-2
V: TRBV7-2
size: -
D: -

DNA: TGTGCCAGTAGAGGACGATTTACAGGGCACACTGAAGCTTTCTTT
CDR3: CASRGRFTGHTEAFF
J: TRBJ1-1
V: TRBV19
size: -
D: -

DNA: TGTGCCAGCAGCGGGACAGCGGCCTACGAGCAGTACTTC
CDR3: CASSGTAAYEQYF
J: TRBJ2-7
V: TRBV5-4
size: -
D: TRBD1

DNA: TGTGCCAGCAGCGAGGGGCCCCGGACTAGCGGGAACCCCGCAGATACGCAGTATTTT
CDR3: CASSEGPRTSGNPADTQYF
J: TRBJ2-3
V: TRBV9
size: -
D: TRBD2

DNA: TGTGCCAGCAGCTTAGATGCGGGCCCCGATGTGGCCAAAAACATTCAGTACTTC
CDR3: CASSLDAGPDVAKNIQYF
J: TRBJ2-4
V: TRBV7-2
size: -
D: -

DNA: TGTGCCAGCAGCACCAATGCGGGGCTGAACACTGAAGCTTTCTTT
CDR3: CASSTNAGLNTEAFF
J: TRBJ1-1
V: TRBV27
size: -
D: -

DNA: TGTGCCAGCAGCCAAGGTCTCGGGGGAAGCTCCTACAATGAGCAGTTCTTC
CDR3: CASSQGLGGSSYNEQFF
J: TRBJ2-1
V: TRBV14
size: -
D: -

DNA: TGTGCCAGCAGCTTTGGGACAGGGGTTAATCAGCCCCAGCATTTT
CDR3: CASSFGTGVNQPQHF
J: TRBJ1-5
V: TRBV5-5
size: once
D: TRBD1

DNA: TGTGCCAGCAGTTTACTCCGTCTAGCGGCTTACAATGAGCAGTTCTTC
CDR3: CASSLLRLAAYNEQFF
J: TRBJ2-1
V: TRBV6-6
size: -
D: TRBD2

DNA: TGTGCCAGCAGTCCCCCGGGGCGTCATGGCTACACCTTC
CDR3: CASSPPGRHGYTF
J: TRBJ1-2
V: TRBV28
size: -
D: -

DNA: TGTGCCAGCAGTTCAGAGCGGGGGGCCTACAATGAGCAGTTCTTC
CDR3: CASSSERGAYNEQFF
J: TRBJ2-1
V: TRBV27
size: -
D: TRBD2

DNA: TGTGCCAGCTCTCCGCCTAGCGGGACCTACGAGCAGTACTTC
CDR3: CASSPPSGTYEQYF
J: TRBJ2-7
V: TRBV18
size: -
D: TRBD2

DNA: TGTGCCAGCAGCGGCAGAGGACAGAACACCGGGGAGCTGTTTTTT
CDR3: CASSGRGQNTGELFF
J: TRBJ2-2
V: TRBV6-1
size: -
D: -

DNA: TGTGCCAGCAGTTTATGGCCAGCGGGAGGGCTAAGCTCCTACAATGAGCAGTTCTTC
CDR3: CASSLWPAGGLSSYNEQFF
J: TRBJ2-1
V: TRBV28
size: -
D: TRBD2

DNA: TGTGCCAGCAGCGTAGGGGTGGATGTCGGGACCTACGAGCAGTACTTC
CDR3: CASSVGVDVGTYEQYF
J: TRBJ2-7
V: TRBV9
size: -
D: -

DNA: TGCGCCAGCAGTGACGAGGGAACTATCCCAGTCAATGAAAAACTGTTTTTT
CDR3: CASSDEGTIPVNEKLFF
J: TRBJ1-4
V: TRBV10-2
size: -
D: -

DNA: TGTGCCAGCAGCTTAGCCATGGGGCAAGGAGCTTTCTTT
CDR3: CASSLAMGQGAFF
J: TRBJ1-1
V: TRBV7-8
size: -
D: -

DNA: TGCAGCGTGTCGGGCAACTTCGGAAACACCATATATTTT
CDR3: CSVSGNFGNTIYF
J: TRBJ1-3
V: TRBV29-1
size: once
D: -

DNA: TGTGCCTGGAGGGCAAGGGTGGGCAATCAGCCCCAGCATTTT
CDR3: CAWRARVGNQPQHF
J: TRBJ1-5
V: TRBV30
size: -
D: -

DNA: TGTGCCAGCAGTTACTTATCCGGGGCCAATGAGCAGTTCTTC
CDR3: CASSYLSGANEQFF
J: TRBJ2-1
V: TRBV6-6
size: -
D: -

DNA: TGTGCCAGCAGTGAGAGCCCTAACTATGGCTACACCTTC
CDR3: CASSESPNYGYTF
J: TRBJ1-2
V: TRBV6-5
size: -
D: -

DNA: TGTGCCAGCAGCTTAGGGGGGTTCCCCTACAATGAGCAGTTCTTC
CDR3: CASSLGGFPYNEQFF
J: TRBJ2-1
V: TRBV11-2
size: -
D: -

DNA: TGTGCCAGCAGCCCGGGACGCCACTACGAGCAGTACTTC
CDR3: CASSPGRHYEQYF
J: TRBJ2-7
V: TRBV5-5
size: -
D: -

DNA: TGTGCCAGTAGTATGGGGGGACACCAGCATTTT
CDR3: CASSMGGHQHF
J: TRBJ1-5
V: TRBV19
size: -
D: -

DNA: TGTGCCAGCTCACCTGGACAGCGGACTAACTATGGCTACACCTTC
CDR3: CASSPGQRTNYGYTF
J: TRBJ1-2
V: TRBV18
size: -
D: -

DNA: TGTGCCAGCACTAGTCAGGGCCCCTTAGCCCAAGAGACCCAGTACTTC
CDR3: CASTSQGPLAQETQYF
J: TRBJ2-5
V: TRBV7-9
size: -
D: -

DNA: TGTGCCAGCAGCTTCCCGACGAGGGAAAAACTGTTTTTT
CDR3: CASSFPTREKLFF
J: TRBJ1-4
V: TRBV7-9
size: -
D: -

DNA: TGTGCCAGCAGTCCCATGGGGACGACGGAAGATACGCAGTATTTT
CDR3: CASSPMGTTEDTQYF
J: TRBJ2-3
V: TRBV28
size: -
D: -

DNA: TGTGCCAGCAGTGAAGCGGACAGGGTGGTTCGGGAGCAGTTCTTC
CDR3: CASSEADRVVREQFF
J: TRBJ2-1
V: TRBV2
size: once
D: TRBD1

DNA: TGTGCCAGCAGCTTGGAAAGGGCGATTAACTATGGCTACACCTTC
CDR3: CASSLERAINYGYTF
J: TRBJ1-2
V: TRBV5-6
size: -
D: -

DNA: TGTGCCAGCAAATGGGGAGCTAACTATGGCTACACCTTC
CDR3: CASKWGANYGYTF
J: TRBJ1-2
V: TRBV27
size: -
D: -

DNA: TGTGCCAGCAGCGGTAAGGCCTCGAACACAGATACGCAGTATTTT
CDR3: CASSGKASNTDTQYF
J: TRBJ2-3
V: TRBV9
size: -
D: -